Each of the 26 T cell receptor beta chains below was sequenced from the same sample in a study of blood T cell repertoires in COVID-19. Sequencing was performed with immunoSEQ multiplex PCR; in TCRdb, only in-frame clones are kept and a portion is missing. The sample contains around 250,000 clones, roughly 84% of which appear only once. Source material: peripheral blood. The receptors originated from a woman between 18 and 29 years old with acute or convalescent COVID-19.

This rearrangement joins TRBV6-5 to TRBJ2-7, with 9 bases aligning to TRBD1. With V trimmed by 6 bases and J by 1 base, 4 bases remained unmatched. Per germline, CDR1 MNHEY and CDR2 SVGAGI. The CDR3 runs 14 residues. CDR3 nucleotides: TGTGCCAGCAGCGAGGGACAGGGATCCTACGAGCAGTACTTC. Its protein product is CASSEGQGSYEQYF.

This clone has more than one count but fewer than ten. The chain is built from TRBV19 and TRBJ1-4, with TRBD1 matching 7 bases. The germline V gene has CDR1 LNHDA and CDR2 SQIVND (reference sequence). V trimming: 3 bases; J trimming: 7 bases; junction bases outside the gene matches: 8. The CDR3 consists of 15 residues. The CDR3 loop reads CASSIRGGGGEKLFF. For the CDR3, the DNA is TGTGCCAGTAGTATTCGAGGGGGCGGTGGTGAAAAACTGTTTTTT. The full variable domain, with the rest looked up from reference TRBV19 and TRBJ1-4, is DGGITQSPKYLFRKEGQNVTLSCEQNLNHDAMYWYRQDPGQGLRLIYYSQIVNDFQKGDIAEGYSVSREKKESFPLTVTSAQKNPTAFYLCASSIRGGGGEKLFFGSGTQLSVL.

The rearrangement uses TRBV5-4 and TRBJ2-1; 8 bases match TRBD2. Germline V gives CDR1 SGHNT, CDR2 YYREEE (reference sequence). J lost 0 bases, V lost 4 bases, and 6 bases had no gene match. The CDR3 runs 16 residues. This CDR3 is CASSTTSGSSYNEQFF. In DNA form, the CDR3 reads TGTGCCAGCAGCACAACTAGCGGCAGCTCCTACAATGAGCAGTTCTTC. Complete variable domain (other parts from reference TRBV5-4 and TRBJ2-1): ETGVTQSPTHLIKTRGQQVTLRCSSQSGHNTVSWYQQALGQGPQFIFQYYREEENGRGNFPPRFSGLQFPNYSSELNVNALELDDSALYLCASSTTSGSSYNEQFFGPGTRLTVL.

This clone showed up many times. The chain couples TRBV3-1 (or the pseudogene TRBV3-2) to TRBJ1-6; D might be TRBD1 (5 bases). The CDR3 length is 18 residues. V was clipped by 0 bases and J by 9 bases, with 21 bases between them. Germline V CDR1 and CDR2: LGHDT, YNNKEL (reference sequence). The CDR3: CASSQDFPSQGGGSPLHF. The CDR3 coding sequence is TGTGCCAGCAGCCAAGATTTTCCGTCTCAGGGAGGCGGTTCACCCCTCCACTTT.

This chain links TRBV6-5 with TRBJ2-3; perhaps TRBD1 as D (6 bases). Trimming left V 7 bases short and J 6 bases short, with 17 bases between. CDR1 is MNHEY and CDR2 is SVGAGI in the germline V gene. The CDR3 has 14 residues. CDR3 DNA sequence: TGTGCCAGCATCGACAGGACGCACAGTGATACGCAGTATTTT. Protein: CASIDRTHSDTQYF.

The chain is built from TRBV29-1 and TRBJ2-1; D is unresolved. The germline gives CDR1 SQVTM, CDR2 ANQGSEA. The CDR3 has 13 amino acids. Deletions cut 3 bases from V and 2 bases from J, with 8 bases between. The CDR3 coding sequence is TGCAGCGTTGATCAGCGAACCTACAATGAGCAGTTCTTC. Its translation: CSVDQRTYNEQFF.

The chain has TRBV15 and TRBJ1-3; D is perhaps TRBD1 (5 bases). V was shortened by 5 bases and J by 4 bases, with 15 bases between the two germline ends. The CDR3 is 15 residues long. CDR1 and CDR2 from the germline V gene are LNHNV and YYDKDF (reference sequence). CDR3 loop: CATSSRDSAGNTIYF. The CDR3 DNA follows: TGTGCCACCAGCTCGCGGGACTCGGCAGGAAACACCATATATTTT.

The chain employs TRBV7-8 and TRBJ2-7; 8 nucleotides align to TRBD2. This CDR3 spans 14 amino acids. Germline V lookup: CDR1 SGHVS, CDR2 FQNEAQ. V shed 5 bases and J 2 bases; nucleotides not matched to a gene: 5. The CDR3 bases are TGTGCCAGCAGCCCGGGGGGGGTACCCTACGAGCAGTACTTC. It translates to CASSPGGVPYEQYF.

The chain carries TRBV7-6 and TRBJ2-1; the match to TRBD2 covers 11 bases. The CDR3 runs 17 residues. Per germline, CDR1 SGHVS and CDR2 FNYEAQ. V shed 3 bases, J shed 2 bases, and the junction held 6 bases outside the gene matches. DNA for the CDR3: TGTGCCAGCAGCTTGAGGGGGACTAGCGGTACCTACAATGAGCAGTTCTTC. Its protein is CASSLRGTSGTYNEQFF.

CDR3 sequence reads: CASSYSSGNGNEQFF. The CDR3 nucleotides are TGTGCCAGCAGTTACTCTAGCGGGAACGGCAATGAGCAGTTCTTC. The chain carries TRBV6-5 and TRBJ2-1; 8 nucleotides match TRBD2. Per the germline V gene, CDR1 is MNHEY and CDR2 is SVGAGI. V trimming: 0 bases; J trimming: 6 bases; junction bases outside the gene matches: 4. The CDR3 runs 15 residues.

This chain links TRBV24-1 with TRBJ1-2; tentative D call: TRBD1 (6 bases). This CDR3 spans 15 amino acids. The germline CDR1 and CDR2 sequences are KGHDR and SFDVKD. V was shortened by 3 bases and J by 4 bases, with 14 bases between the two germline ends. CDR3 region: CATSDLNRDPYGYTF. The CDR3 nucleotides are TGTGCCACCAGTGATCTTAACAGGGACCCCTATGGCTACACCTTC.

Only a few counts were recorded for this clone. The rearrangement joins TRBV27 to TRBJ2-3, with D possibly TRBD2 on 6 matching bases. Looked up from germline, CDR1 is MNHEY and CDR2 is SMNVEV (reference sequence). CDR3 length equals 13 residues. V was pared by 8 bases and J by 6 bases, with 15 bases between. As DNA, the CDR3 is TGTGCCAGCGGAGGGACCGCCGGGGATACGCAGTATTTT. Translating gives CASGGTAGDTQYF.

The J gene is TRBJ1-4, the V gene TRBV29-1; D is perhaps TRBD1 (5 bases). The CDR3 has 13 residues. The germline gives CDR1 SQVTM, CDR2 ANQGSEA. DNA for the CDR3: TGCAGAGATGGGGGGAACCCAAATGAAAAACTGTTTTTT. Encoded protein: CRDGGNPNEKLFF.

CDR3 sequence: CASSTTPGNSYEQYF. DNA of the CDR3: TGTGCCAGCAGTACCACACCAGGGAACTCCTACGAGCAGTACTTC. The chain joins TRBV6-5 to TRBJ2-7, with D perhaps matching TRBD1 (5 bases). Trimming pared 5 bases from V and 0 bases from J, leaving 14 bases between. The CDR3 loop spans 15 amino acids. Germline V gives CDR1 MNHEY, CDR2 SVGAGI.

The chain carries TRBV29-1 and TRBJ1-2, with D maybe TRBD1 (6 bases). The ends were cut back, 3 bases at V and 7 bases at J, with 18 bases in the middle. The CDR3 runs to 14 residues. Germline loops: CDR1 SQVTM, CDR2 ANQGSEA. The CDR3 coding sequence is TGCAGCGTTGATTACAGGGATTCGCTATCTGGCTACACCTTC. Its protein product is CSVDYRDSLSGYTF.

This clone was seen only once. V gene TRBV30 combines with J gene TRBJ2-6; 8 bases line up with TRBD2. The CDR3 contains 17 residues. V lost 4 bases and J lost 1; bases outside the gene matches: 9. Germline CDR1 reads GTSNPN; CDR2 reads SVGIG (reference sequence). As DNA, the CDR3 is TGTGCCTGGATCGGCATAGCGGGGACTTCTGGGGCCAACGTCCTGACTTTC. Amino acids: CAWIGIAGTSGANVLTF.

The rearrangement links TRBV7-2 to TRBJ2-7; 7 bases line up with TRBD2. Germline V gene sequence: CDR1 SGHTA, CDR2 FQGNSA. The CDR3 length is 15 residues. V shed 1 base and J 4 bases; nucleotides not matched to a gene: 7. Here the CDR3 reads CASSLVAGESYEQYF. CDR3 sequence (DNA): TGTGCCAGCAGCTTAGTGGCGGGAGAGTCTTACGAGCAGTACTTC.

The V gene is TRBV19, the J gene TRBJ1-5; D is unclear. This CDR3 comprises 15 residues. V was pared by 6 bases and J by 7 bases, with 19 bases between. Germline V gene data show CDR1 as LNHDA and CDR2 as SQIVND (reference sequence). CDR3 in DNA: TGTGCCAGTAGAGATGGGCCGGGATCATGGCAGCCCCAGCATTTT. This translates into CASRDGPGSWQPQHF.

The CDR3 sequence is CASSQTSPAITDTQYF. In nucleotides, the CDR3 is TGTGCCAGCAGCCAAACTAGCCCGGCAATCACAGATACGCAGTATTTT. V and J are TRBV27 and TRBJ2-3; possibly TRBD2 for D (6 bases). Looked up from germline, CDR1 is MNHEY and CDR2 is SMNVEV (reference sequence). V lost 6 bases and J lost 2, with 18 bases in between. The CDR3 is 16 amino acids.

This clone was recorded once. In nucleotides, the CDR3 is TGTGCCAGTAGTATGCGACACTTCTCTGGGGCCAACGTCCTGACTTTC. Its translation is CASSMRHFSGANVLTF. The V and J genes are TRBV19 and TRBJ2-6, with D unresolved. V was pared by 3 bases and J by 0 bases, with 9 bases between. Germline V CDR1 and CDR2: LNHDA, SQIVND (reference sequence). The CDR3 spans 16 residues.

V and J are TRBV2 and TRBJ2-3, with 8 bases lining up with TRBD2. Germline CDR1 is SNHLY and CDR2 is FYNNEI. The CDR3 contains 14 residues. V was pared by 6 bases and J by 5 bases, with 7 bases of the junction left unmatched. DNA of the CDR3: TGTGCCAGCAGCGGAGCGGGAGCGGGAGATACGCAGTATTTT. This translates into CASSGAGAGDTQYF.

The CDR3 spells CASSIWQNYEQYF. CDR3 in DNA: TGTGCCAGTAGTATATGGCAGAACTACGAGCAGTACTTC. The chain joins TRBV19 to TRBJ2-7; no clear D gene. CDR3 size: 13 residues. Germline CDR1 and CDR2: LNHDA and SQIVND (reference sequence). Trimming removed 2 bases at V and 3 bases at J, with 8 bases between. Combining the CDR3 with reference TRBV19 and TRBJ2-7 gives the whole variable domain DGGITQSPKYLFRKEGQNVTLSCEQNLNHDAMYWYRQDPGQGLRLIYYSQIVNDFQKGDIAEGYSVSREKKESFPLTVTSAQKNPTAFYLCASSIWQNYEQYFGPGTRLTVT.

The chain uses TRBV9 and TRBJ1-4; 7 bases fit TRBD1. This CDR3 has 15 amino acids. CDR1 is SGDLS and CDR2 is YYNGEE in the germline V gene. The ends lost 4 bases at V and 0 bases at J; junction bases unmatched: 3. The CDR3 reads CASSPGTATNEKLFF. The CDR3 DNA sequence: TGTGCCAGCAGCCCTGGGACAGCAACTAATGAAAAACTGTTTTTT.

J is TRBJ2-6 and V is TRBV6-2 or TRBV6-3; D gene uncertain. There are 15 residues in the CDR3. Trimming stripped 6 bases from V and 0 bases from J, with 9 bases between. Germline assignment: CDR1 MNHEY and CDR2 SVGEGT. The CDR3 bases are TGTGCCAGCAGCCAATACAGCTCTGGGGCCAACGTCCTGACTTTC. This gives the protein CASSQYSSGANVLTF.

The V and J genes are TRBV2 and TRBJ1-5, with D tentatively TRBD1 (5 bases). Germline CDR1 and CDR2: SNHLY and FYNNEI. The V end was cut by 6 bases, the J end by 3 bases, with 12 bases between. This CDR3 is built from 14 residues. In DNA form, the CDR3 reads TGTGCCAGCAGGTTTGACAGCGCCAATCAGCCCCAGCATTTT. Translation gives CASRFDSANQPQHF.

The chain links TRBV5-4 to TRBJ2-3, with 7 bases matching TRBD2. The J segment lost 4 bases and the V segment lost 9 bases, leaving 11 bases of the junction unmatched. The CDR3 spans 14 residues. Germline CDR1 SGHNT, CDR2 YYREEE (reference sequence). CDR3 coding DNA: TGTGCCATTCAGCGGGACGGGGCAGCAGATACGCAGTATTTT. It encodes CAIQRDGAADTQYF. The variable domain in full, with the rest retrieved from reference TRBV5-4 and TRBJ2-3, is ETGVTQSPTHLIKTRGQQVTLRCSSQSGHNTVSWYQQALGQGPQFIFQYYREEENGRGNFPPRFSGLQFPNYSSELNVNALELDDSALYLCAIQRDGAADTQYFGPGTRLTVL.